A single sample is the source of the 9 T cell receptor beta chains below, sequenced in a study of CD8 T cells in ankylosing spondylitis. TCRdb fed the 5' RACE reads into MiXCR, producing one record per CDR3 protein. Of roughly 280,000 distinct CDR3 sequences in the sample, 20% are singletons; the top ten hold around 7.8%. Sequencing used blood, either unsorted or a sorted T cell fraction (not recorded which). The receptors shown here come from a male donor with ankylosing spondylitis or in good health (not recorded which).

The V gene is TRBV5-1, the J gene TRBJ1-2; D might be TRBD1 (6 bases). The germline gives CDR1 SGHRS, CDR2 YFSETQ. CDR3 length: 15 amino acids. The V and J ends lost 3 bases and 8 bases respectively, with 20 bases between them. Here the CDR3 DNA reads TGCGCCAGCAGCTCCCAAGCGGGACAAAGGGAAGGCTACACCTTC. Its translation: CASSSQAGQREGYTF.

J is TRBJ2-3 and V is TRBV9; 8 bases agree with TRBD2. The V segment lost 3 bases and the J segment 3 bases; nucleotides outside the gene matches: 12. The CDR3 covers 17 residues. Germline CDR1 is SGDLS and CDR2 is YYNGEE. CDR3 loop: CASSGFTGTRKTDTQYF. The CDR3 coding sequence is TGTGCCAGCAGCGGCTTTACCGGGACTAGGAAGACAGATACGCAGTATTTT.

V is TRBV6-1 and J is TRBJ2-2; D not certain. CDR1 is MNHNS, CDR2 SASEGT, per germline. The CDR3 sequence is 13 residues long. V gave up 3 bases and J gave up 8 bases, with 10 bases separating them. This CDR3 reads CASSDWGSGELFF. CDR3 nucleotides: TGTGCCAGCAGTGACTGGGGATCTGGGGAGCTGTTTTTT.

The chain combines TRBV3-1 with TRBJ1-2; 10 bases fit TRBD1. The germline gives CDR1 LGHDT, CDR2 YNNKEL (reference sequence). The CDR3 runs to 15 residues. Trimming took 6 bases from V and 4 from J; bases not matched to a gene: 8. This chain's CDR3 is CASRNGDRGSYGYTF. In DNA, the CDR3 is TGTGCCAGCAGAAATGGGGACAGGGGATCCTATGGCTACACCTTC.

This clonotype was seen more than once but under ten times. The rearrangement joins TRBV12-3 or TRBV12-4 to TRBJ1-6; D ambiguous. Trimming cost V 3 bases and J 10 bases, with 13 bases left between them. This CDR3 spans 14 amino acids. The CDR3 nucleotides read TGTGCCAGCAGTTTGACCCTGGGAGGGTCACCCCTCCACTTT. Translated: CASSLTLGGSPLHF.

This clonotype was counted only a few times. The CDR3 loop is CASPTVGGVESEAFF. As DNA, the CDR3 is TGTGCCAGTCCCACAGTGGGGGGCGTGGAATCTGAAGCTTTCTTT. The V and J genes are TRBV12-3 or TRBV12-4 and TRBJ1-1; D is perhaps TRBD1 (6 bases). The CDR3 extends over 15 amino acids. With 9 bases removed from V and 6 bases from J, the gap between germline ends came to 23 bases.

V usage is TRBV11-3 and J usage is TRBJ2-1, with unresolved D. This CDR3 region has 13 residues. Looked up from germline, CDR1 is SGHNT and CDR2 is YENEEA. Trimming took off 2 bases at V and 8 bases at J, with 10 bases between the two ends. The CDR3 DNA reads TGTGCCAGCAGCTTAAGTGCCGTGGATGAGCAGTTCTTC. This encodes CASSLSAVDEQFF.

This clonotype was detected a few times. The rearrangement joins TRBV10-3 to TRBJ2-3; 7 nucleotides line up with TRBD2. Losses at the gene ends were 10 bases for V and 2 bases for J; bases not matched to a gene: 9. Germline CDR1 is ENHRY and CDR2 is SYGVKD. The CDR3 is made up of 14 amino acids. This chain's CDR3 is CATGLSTTTDTQYF. The CDR3 DNA reads as TGTGCCACGGGACTATCCACAACCACAGATACGCAGTATTTT.

The table lists this clonotype with a few counts. V is TRBV20-1 and J is TRBJ1-1; D ambiguous. This CDR3 has 9 residues. Trimming stripped 1 base from V and 7 bases from J, with 1 base between. CDR1 DFQATT and CDR2 SNEGSKA come from the germline V gene (reference sequence). The CDR3 nucleotides are TGCAGTGCTAGAGGTGAAGCTTTCTTT. This gives the protein CSARGEAFF.